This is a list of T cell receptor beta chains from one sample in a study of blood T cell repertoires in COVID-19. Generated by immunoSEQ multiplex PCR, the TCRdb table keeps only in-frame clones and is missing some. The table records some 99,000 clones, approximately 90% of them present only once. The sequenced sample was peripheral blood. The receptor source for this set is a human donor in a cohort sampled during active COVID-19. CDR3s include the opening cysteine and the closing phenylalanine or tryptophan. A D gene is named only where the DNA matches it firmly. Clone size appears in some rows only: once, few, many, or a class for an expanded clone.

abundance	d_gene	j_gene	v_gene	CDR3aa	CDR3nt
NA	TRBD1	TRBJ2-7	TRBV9	CASSVGVGDRGYEQYF	TGTGCCAGCAGCGTAGGTGTAGGGGACAGGGGCTACGAGCAGTACTTC
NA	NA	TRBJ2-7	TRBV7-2	CASSLGQFYEQYF	TGTGCCAGCAGCCTAGGACAGTTCTACGAGCAGTACTTC
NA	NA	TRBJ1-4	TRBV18	CASSPRESNEKLFF	TGTGCCAGCTCACCGAGGGAGTCTAATGAAAAACTGTTTTTT
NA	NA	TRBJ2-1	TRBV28	CASSSIGGGYEQFF	TGTGCCAGCAGTTCCATAGGAGGGGGCTATGAGCAGTTCTTC
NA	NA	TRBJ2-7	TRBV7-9	CASSPRDYEQYF	TGTGCCAGCAGCCCCCGGGACTACGAGCAGTACTTC
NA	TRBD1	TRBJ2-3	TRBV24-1	CATSAPDRGPDTQYF	TGTGCCACCAGTGCCCCGGACAGGGGACCCGATACGCAGTATTTT
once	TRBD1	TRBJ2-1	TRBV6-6	CASSKDRIDNEQFF	TGTGCCAGCAGCAAGGACAGGATCGACAATGAGCAGTTCTTC
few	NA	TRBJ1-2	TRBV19	CASSIRTDYGYTF	TGTGCCAGTAGTATAAGGACAGACTATGGCTACACCTTC
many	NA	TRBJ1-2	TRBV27	CASSFRGYYGYTF	TGTGCCAGCAGTTTCAGGGGTTACTATGGCTACACCTTC
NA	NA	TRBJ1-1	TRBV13	CASSYSTGFPEAFF	TGTGCCAGCAGCTACTCAACAGGTTTCCCTGAAGCTTTCTTT
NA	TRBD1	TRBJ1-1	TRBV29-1	CSVLQGSTEAFF	TGCAGCGTTTTACAGGGGAGCACTGAAGCTTTCTTT
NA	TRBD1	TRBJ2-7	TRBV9	CASSVAPDRVGSYEQYF	TGTGCCAGCAGCGTAGCCCCGGACAGGGTGGGGTCCTACGAGCAGTACTTC
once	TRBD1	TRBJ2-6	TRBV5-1	CASSLGTGGAGANVLTF	TGCGCCAGCAGCTTGGGGACAGGGGGTGCTGGGGCCAACGTCCTGACTTTC
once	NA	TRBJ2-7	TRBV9	CASSVVWSGDEQYF	TGTGCCAGCAGCGTAGTATGGTCGGGTGACGAGCAGTACTTC
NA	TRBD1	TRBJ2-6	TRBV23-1	CARRGQGGGSGANVLTF	TGCGCCAGGAGGGGACAGGGGGGAGGATCTGGGGCCAACGTCCTGACTTTC